This T cell receptor beta chain was captured in a study of cytomegalovirus exposure and HLA in healthy donors (TCRdb year 2017). Regarding the complete study: According to an earlier analysis of 587 of the donors, some 170 million T cells yielded approximately 120 million unique TCR beta sequences and approximately 300 Gb of sequence data. Donor age, sex, ethnicity and CMV serostatus were collected together with the repertoire data. Rather than using new phenotypic data, the later analysis identified candidate immune exposures from TCR beta sequences and from how often those sequences occurred across donors. A later genetic analysis took genome-wide SNP genotypes for 398 of the 666 donors and used that subset as a discovery cohort. HLA typing covered class I and class II loci at four-digit resolution. Of the 350 to 450 genotyped donors, roughly 85% fell in the genetic ancestry cluster associated with self-reported Caucasian donors. An early release covering roughly 600 HLA-typed donors comprised approximately 300 gigabases of sequencing data and 85 million to 100 million unique TCR sequences. The aim of the study was to test whether cataloging public T cell receptors could identify signatures of past pathogen exposure. Several DR-DQ haplotypes were treated as single units for association and clustering because of strong linkage in the cohort. The number of typed donors differed by locus: roughly 620-630 for A, B, C, DRB1 and DQB1; approximately 520 for DQA1; 606 for DPA1; and 450 to 480 for DPB1. Across around 400 genotyped donors of the cohort, an average of roughly 250,000 unique TCR beta nucleotide sequences per donor were sequenced, and roughly 20% of those sequences were non-productive. The T cell repertoires of some 670 subjects were profiled by immunosequencing and related to cytomegalovirus serostatus. To decide whether each TCR beta V gene segment behaved as functional or pseudogenic, an earlier analysis of some 580 of the donors relied on high-throughput TCR beta sequencing. All discovery cohort repertoires had been generated using a single sequencing platform. The study combined high-throughput TCR immunosequencing, statistical association of individual TCRs with disease status, and machine learning to predict cytomegalovirus infection status. Besides the first cohort of some 670 subjects, a separate validation cohort made up of 120 different subjects was used. To study patterns of TCR occurrence, a later analysis re-analyzed previously published TCR beta repertoires from several hundred donors and added high-resolution HLA genotyping.

The cohort comprised some 680 healthy bone marrow donors. Cohort members were all nominally healthy when sampled, although unrecorded immune exposures were likely present. The donor was CMV seropositive and was included in the group of 250 to 350 seropositive cohort members. A peripheral blood sample was provided by each donor, and peripheral blood mononuclear cells were used for TCR beta sequencing. The Qiagen DNeasy Blood Extraction Kit was used to extract genomic DNA from the blood cell samples. Receptor libraries were prepared by the immunoSEQ multiplex PCR assay. For the multiplex PCR, a mixture combining 60 forward primers for TCR Vbeta segments and 13 reverse primers for TCR Jbeta segments was used. Amplification of the CDR3 region of rearranged TCR beta genes was performed with a multiplex PCR assay on genomic DNA. Amplified TCR beta libraries were sequenced as 87-base-pair reads on the Illumina HiSeq System. In the original analysis: In a later analysis, 77 million or so unique TCR beta chains were counted across the approximately 640 repertoires, and approximately 11 million of these chains were shared by at least two donors. Raw reads were error-corrected and collapsed into unique sequences with a nearest-neighbor algorithm that merged closely related sequences to remove PCR and sequencing errors. CDR3 sequences were aligned to IMGT reference sequences to assign V, D and J gene segments. Each retained sequence needed at least a six-nucleotide match to both a V gene segment and a J gene segment. A rearrangement was called productive if the CDR3 had no stop codons and remained in frame with V and J, and every other rearrangement was called non-productive. CDR3 was defined by IMGT convention, running from the second conserved V-encoded cysteine to the conserved J-encoded phenylalanine. Sequences without an unambiguous match to a single V gene segment were excluded from the earlier analysis of about 630 of the donors. An earlier analysis of 587 of the donors called V segments functional above 56.7% productive rearrangements and segregating when the between-donor standard deviation exceeded 5%. To diagnose cytomegalovirus status from the catalog of TCR beta chain sequences, a statistical classification framework was built. V and J gene assignment, in a later analysis, came from comparing TCR nucleotide sequences with IMGT/GENE-DB human TR gene sequences. Using the TCRdist pipeline, a later analysis assigned CDR3 sequences along with most-parsimonious VDJ recombination scenarios. In a later analysis, each TCR beta chain was defined by its CDR3 amino acid sequence together with its V-gene family, and reads without a unique V-gene family were excluded. As a way to deal with suspected cross-contamination and a sequencing artifact, a later analysis dropped 500 to 700 nucleotide sequences that were highly shared and had low generation probability. A later analysis calculated a clonal expansion index for each public chain from normalized within-repertoire ranks of inferred template counts. A later analysis computed generation probabilities with a VDJ recombination model fitted to out-of-frame rearrangements, and checked the results against IGoR. Hypergeometric tests were used in a later analysis to score TCR-TCR, TCR-HLA and TCR-CMV co-occurrence, with a repertoire-size bias correction applied to the TCR pairs. In a later analysis, false discovery rates were estimated by permuting HLA or CMV assignments 20 times. In a later analysis, co-occurring TCRs were grouped with DBSCAN, and TCRdist sequence similarity was added when clustering was performed within HLA-allele-positive subsets. Repertoires with fewer than 30,000 or more than 120,000 public chains, plus five repertoires with anomalous nucleotide sharing, were excluded from co-occurrence clustering. Here the immuneACCESS table is served through TCRdb, limited to in-frame sequences with V and J called. Missing clones are a known gap in these copies; in checked studies unresolved V genes cover under half, and the rest lacks a known reason. V and J calls and clone size are those listed in that table; D and trimming were worked out from the DNA. Across this sample there are roughly 150,000 clones, with nearly 70% seen only once. The top ten clones comprise roughly a tenth of the sample.

At least ten counts were recorded for this clone. The clone's antigen remains unknown. No base quality information exists; no much larger clone differs at one position. From the cysteine through the phenylalanine, the CDR3 covers 14 amino acids. The kept DNA is CDR3 alone, 42 bases in frame from the first base. Compared with germline, V lacks 5 bases and J lacks 8 bases; bases without a gene match: 11. Based on the germline V gene (reference sequence), the CDR1 and CDR2 sequences are SEHNR and FQNEAQ. Paper-wide results and their limitations: According to a later genetic analysis, donors in an Asian-associated ancestry cluster had fewer N-insertions in productive TCRs than the roughly 660-donor mean. The only immune exposure information available for the cohort was CMV serostatus. In vitro tests confirmed that a few of the cytomegalovirus-associated TCR beta chains recognize cytomegalovirus antigens. In a later analysis, TCR association rates were found to vary across HLA loci, with the most associated TCRs seen for DRB1 alleles and the fewest for HLA-C alleles. At a false discovery rate of 0.05, a later analysis linked 16,000 or so TCR beta sequences to specific HLA alleles. A later genetic analysis associated a missense DCLRE1C variant with V-gene and J-gene trimming of TCR beta chains, and an independent cohort replicated the association. A further reported finding was that TCR beta sequences accurately predicted the HLA-A and HLA-B alleles for most subjects in the first cohort. Across donors, most TCR sequences were observed very rarely, whereas some public TCRs were present in many individuals. A cluster of highly shared sequence variants was judged likely to be a technical artifact of the sequencing pipeline. Roughly uniform sequencing depth across donors was assumed in presence/absence analyses, although this assumption may not hold. Correlated functional status among segregating V segments might reflect linkage disequilibrium, but an unknown experimental factor could not be ruled out. In an earlier analysis of fewer than 700 of the donors, most TCR beta V segments appeared in productive rearrangements about 90% or about 30% of the time, broadly matching IMGT annotations. Because some donors lacked HLA typing at each locus, the association tests relied only on the typed subset. In the study, around 160 TCR beta chains were listed as associated with cytomegalovirus. Cytomegalovirus status was reported to be diagnosed by the classifier with high specificity and sensitivity in both the original and validation cohorts. According to a later analysis, parvovirus B19, influenza, CMV and Epstein-Barr virus appeared linked to several top co-occurrence clusters. Compared with equally common non-associated chains, HLA-associated TCR beta chains in a later analysis were more clonally expanded and had lower generation probabilities. Most CMV-associated TCR beta chains appeared to be HLA-restricted in a later analysis, and the HLA associations seemed to be driven largely by CMV exposure. Only TCR beta chains were sequenced in this cohort, and the absence of alpha or paired-chain data limited detectable features. The earlier analysis of 450 to 700 of the donors excluded approximately 15 rarely observed V segments, including chromosome 9 orphons, because counts were too low. Strong co-occurrence of HLA alleles, especially DR and DQ, made assigning TCR associations to individual alleles difficult. The 87-base-pair reads could not distinguish some IMGT-functional V segments, including TRBV6-2 and TRBV6-3, so those segments were excluded. The authors suggested that the approach could potentially be extended to other disease states and immunological phenotypes.

Material for sequencing was PBMCs. The receptor chain draws on TRBV7-9 and TRBJ1-1, and 7 bases in between align with TRBD1. The TCR originated in a man aged 25 to 45 in good health and CMV-seropositive. The CDR3 has the sequence CASSPWGRGGEAFF. The nucleotide sequence reads as follows: TGTGCCAGCAGCCCCTGGGGTAGAGGGGGCGAAGCTTTCTTT.